This T cell receptor (beta chain) was identified during a study of T cells in Graves' hyperthyroidism and ophthalmopathy. Study-wide points: Ophthalmopathy was told apart from stable hyperthyroidism by a 13 V-J model.

The J segment lost 4 bases and the V segment lost 3 bases, leaving 14 bases of the junction unmatched. There are 20 residues in the CDR3. Germline CDR1 reads MNHGY; CDR2 reads SVAAGI. With respect to this clonotype: The antigen is undetermined.

Graves' hyperthyroidism showing no ophthalmopathy progression within 18 months was considered stable. Exclusion followed for patients with uncontrolled infection, other autoimmune disease, pregnancy or lactation. Orbital computed tomography, thyroid ultrasound, serum thyroxine and TRAb, and clinical symptoms together informed the diagnoses. Template material for amplifying TCR beta CDR3 regions consisted of RNA transcripts. With the HTBI primer set, the TCR CDR3 went through a first round of RT-PCR. MiXCR was run by TCRdb on the multiplex PCR reads, yielding one entry per CDR3 protein. The repertoire holds under 400,000 distinct CDR3 sequences, roughly 25% seen once, with around 70% in the top ten.

The source of this sequence is a man over 45 with Graves' hyperthyroidism. Source material: blood. The chain recombines TRBV6-9 with TRBJ2-5; 16 bases match TRBD2. The CDR3 coding sequence is TGTGCCAGCAGTTACCCCGGGACTAGCGGGAGGGCCACAGGGAGAGAGACCCAGTACTTC. This translates into CASSYPGTSGRATGRETQYF.